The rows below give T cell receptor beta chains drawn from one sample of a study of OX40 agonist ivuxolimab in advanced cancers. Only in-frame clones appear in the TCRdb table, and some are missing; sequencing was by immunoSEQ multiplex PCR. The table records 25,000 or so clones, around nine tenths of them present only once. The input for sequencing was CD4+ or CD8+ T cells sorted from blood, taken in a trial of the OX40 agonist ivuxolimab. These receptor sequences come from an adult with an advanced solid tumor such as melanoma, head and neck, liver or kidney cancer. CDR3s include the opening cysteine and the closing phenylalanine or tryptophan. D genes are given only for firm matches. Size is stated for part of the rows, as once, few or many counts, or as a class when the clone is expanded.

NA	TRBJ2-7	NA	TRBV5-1	TGCGCCAGCAGCTTGGCTGTGGGTCATTACGAGCAGTACTTC	CASSLAVGHYEQYF
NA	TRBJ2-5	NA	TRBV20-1	TGCAGTCGACAGGGAGGGGAGACCCAGTACTTC	CSRQGGETQYF
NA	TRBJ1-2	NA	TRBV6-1	TGTGCCAGCAGACTTTTAGGACAGACTAACTATGGCTACACCTTC	CASRLLGQTNYGYTF
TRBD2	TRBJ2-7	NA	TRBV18	TGTGCCAGCTCTCAGTTGGGCGGGAGTCGGGCCGAGCAGTACTTC	CASSQLGGSRAEQYF
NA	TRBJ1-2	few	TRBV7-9	TGTGCCAGCAGCGAGGGGAATCTCTATGGCTACACCTTC	CASSEGNLYGYTF
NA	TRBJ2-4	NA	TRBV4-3	TGCGCCAGCAGTCAGTGGAACCCGGGGGACATTCAGTACTTC	CASSQWNPGDIQYF
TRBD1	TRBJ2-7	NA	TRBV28	TGTGCCAGCACTTCCTTCCGGGACAGGGGCCCCGACTTC	CASTSFRDRGPDF
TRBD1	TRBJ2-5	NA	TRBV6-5	TGTGCCAGCAGTTACTATAGACAGGGAGAACGGACCCAGTACTTC	CASSYYRQGERTQYF
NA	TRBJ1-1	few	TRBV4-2	TGTGCCAGCAGCCAAGACAGGAACATGAACACTGAAGCTTTCTTT	CASSQDRNMNTEAFF
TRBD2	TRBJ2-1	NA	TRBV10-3	TGTGCCATCAGTGAGGCTTTCGTGACTAGCGGGAGGGGGAATGAGCAGTTCTTC	CAISEAFVTSGRGNEQFF
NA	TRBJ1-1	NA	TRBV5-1	TGCGCCAGCAGCTTCCTACGGTTGAACACTGAAGCTTTCTTT	CASSFLRLNTEAFF
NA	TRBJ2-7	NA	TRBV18	TGTGCCAGCTCACCTGGATACACAGCCTACGAGCAGTACTTC	CASSPGYTAYEQYF
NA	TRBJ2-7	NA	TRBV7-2	TGTGCCAGCAGCCCGATGAGGCAGGGCCACGAGCAGTACTTC	CASSPMRQGHEQYF
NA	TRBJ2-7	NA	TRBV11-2	TGTGCCAGCAGCCCGGACAGCTCCTACGAGCAGTACTTC	CASSPDSSYEQYF
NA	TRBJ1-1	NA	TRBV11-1	TGTGCCAGCGGTGGGACTGAAGCTTTCTTT	CASGGTEAFF
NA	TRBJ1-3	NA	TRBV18	TGTGCCAGCTCACCACCGAATCCCCTGGGGGCGAAAGGAAACACCATATATTTT	CASSPPNPLGAKGNTIYF
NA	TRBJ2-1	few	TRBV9	TGTGCCAGCAGCGTAGCTTCGGCAGGAGTGACGGTAAAGCAGTTCTTC	CASSVASAGVTVKQFF
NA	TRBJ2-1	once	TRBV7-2	TGTGCCAGCAGCTTAGTAGGGCGCGGGAACAAGCAGTTCTTC	CASSLVGRGNKQFF
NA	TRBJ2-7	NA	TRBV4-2	TGTGCCAGCAGCCAAGATTCGAGTTACGAGCAGTACTTC	CASSQDSSYEQYF
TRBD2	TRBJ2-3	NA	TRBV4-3	TGCGCCAGCAGCTACCGGGCGGGAGGGATTAGCACAGATACGCAGTATTTT	CASSYRAGGISTDTQYF
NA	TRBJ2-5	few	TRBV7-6	TGTGCCAGCAGCTTACTTAGTCAAACAGGTCAAGAGACCCAGTACTTC	CASSLLSQTGQETQYF
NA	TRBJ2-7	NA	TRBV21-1	TGTGCCAGCAATCCCGCGGGTACAGGGACCCATTCCTACGAGCAGTACTTC	CASNPAGTGTHSYEQYF
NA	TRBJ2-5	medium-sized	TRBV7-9	TGTGCCAGCAGTCCTAGGGCTGGCGAGACCCAGTACTTC	CASSPRAGETQYF
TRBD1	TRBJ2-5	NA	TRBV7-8	TGTGCCAGCAGCCCCAGGGGGTGGGTTGAGACCCAGTACTTC	CASSPRGWVETQYF
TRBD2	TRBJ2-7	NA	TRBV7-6	TGTGCCAGCAGCTTGACTAGCGGGGGCTCCTACGAGCAGTACTTC	CASSLTSGGSYEQYF
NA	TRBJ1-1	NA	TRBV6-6	TGTGCCAGCAGTTACCTGGTCGCCAACACTGAAGCTTTCTTT	CASSYLVANTEAFF
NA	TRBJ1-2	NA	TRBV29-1	TGCAGCGCAATCCTCGACCGTGACTATGGCTACACCTTC	CSAILDRDYGYTF
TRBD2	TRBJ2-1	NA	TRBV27	TGTGCCAGCAGTTTAGCACCCTGGACTAGCGGTTACAATGAGCAGTTCTTC	CASSLAPWTSGYNEQFF
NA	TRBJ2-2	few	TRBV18	TGTGCCAGCTCACCAACGGGCGGGGACGGGGAGCTGTTTTTT	CASSPTGGDGELFF
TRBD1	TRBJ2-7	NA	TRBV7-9	TGTGCCAGCAGCTTAGCCGGGACAGGGATGGACGAGCAGTACTTC	CASSLAGTGMDEQYF
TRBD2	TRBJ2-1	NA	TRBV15	TGTGCCACCAGCAGAGGGGCTAGCGGATCCTCCTACAATGAGCAGTTCTTC	CATSRGASGSSYNEQFF
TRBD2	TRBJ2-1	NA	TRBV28	TGTGCCAGCAGTTCCCTCGGGAGGGCCGATCGAGACAATGAGCAGTTCTTC	CASSSLGRADRDNEQFF
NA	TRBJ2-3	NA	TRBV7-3	TGTGCCAGCAGGTCGTCGCGGAGCACAGATACGCAGTATTTT	CASRSSRSTDTQYF
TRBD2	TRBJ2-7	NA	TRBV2	TGTGCCAGCAGTGAAGCTAGCGGGAGGGTTACCTACGAGCAGTACTTC	CASSEASGRVTYEQYF
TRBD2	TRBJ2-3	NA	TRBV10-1	TGCGCCAGCATAACGGCGGGAGCAGATACGCAGTATTTT	CASITAGADTQYF
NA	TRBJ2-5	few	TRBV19	TGTGCCAGTAGCCCCACGAATGCCCAAGAGACCCAGTACTTC	CASSPTNAQETQYF
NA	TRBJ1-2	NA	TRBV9	TGTGCCAGCAGCGTAGCAGGGGAGTACTATGGCTACACCTTC	CASSVAGEYYGYTF
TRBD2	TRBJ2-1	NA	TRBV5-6	TGTGCCAGCAGGCCAACCGGGACTAGCGGGAGAAATGAGCAGTTCTTC	CASRPTGTSGRNEQFF
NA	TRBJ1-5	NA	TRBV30	TGTGCCTGGAGTCCCGAGGGGGGGATGAGCAATCAGCCCCAGCATTTT	CAWSPEGGMSNQPQHF
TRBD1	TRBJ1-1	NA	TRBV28	TGTGCCAGCCGACAGGGGTCCACTGAAGCTTTCTTT	CASRQGSTEAFF
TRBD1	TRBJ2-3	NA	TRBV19	TGTGCCAGTAGTATGCGGCAGGGGGAGGATACGCAGTATTTT	CASSMRQGEDTQYF
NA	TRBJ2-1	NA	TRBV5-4	TGTGCCAGCAGCTTGAAGGGGGGGGAGAATGAGCAGTTCTTC	CASSLKGGENEQFF
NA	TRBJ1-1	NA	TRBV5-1	TGCGCCAGCAGCTTGCGGTATCACTTGAACACTGAAGCTTTCTTT	CASSLRYHLNTEAFF
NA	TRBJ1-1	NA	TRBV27	TGTGCCAGCAGGTCGCCCAACACTGAAGCTTTCTTT	CASRSPNTEAFF
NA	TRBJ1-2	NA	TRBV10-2	TGCGCCAGCAGTGAGGCCGGAAACTATGGCTACACCTTC	CASSEAGNYGYTF
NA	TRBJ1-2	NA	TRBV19	TGTGCCAGTAGTATATCTCCGGAGAAGAGTGGCTACACCTTC	CASSISPEKSGYTF
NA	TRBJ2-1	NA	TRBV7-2	TGTGCCAGCAGCCAAGGGCACAACAATGAGCAGTTCTTC	CASSQGHNNEQFF
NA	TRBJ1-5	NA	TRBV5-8	TGTGCCAGCAGCTTGGTGGGGACACTCAATCAGCCCCAGCATTTT	CASSLVGTLNQPQHF
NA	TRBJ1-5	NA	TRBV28	TGTGCCAGCAGTTTCGGCAGGGGCAATCAGCCCCAGCATTTT	CASSFGRGNQPQHF
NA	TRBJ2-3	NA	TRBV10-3	TGTGCCATCAGTGGCTCTCTCAGCGGAGATACGCAGTATTTT	CAISGSLSGDTQYF
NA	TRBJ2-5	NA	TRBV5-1	TGCGCCAGCAGCTTGGCCGCCTCCCTGGAGACCCAGTACTTC	CASSLAASLETQYF
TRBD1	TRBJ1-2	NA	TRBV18	TGTGCCAGCTCACCTGACAGGGTATTCTATGGCTACACCTTC	CASSPDRVFYGYTF
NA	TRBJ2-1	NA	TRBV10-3	TGTGCCATCAGTGAATGGGGTGGTGAGCAGTTCTTC	CAISEWGGEQFF